The 4 T cell receptor beta chains listed next were all sequenced from one sample in a study of cytomegalovirus exposure and HLA in healthy donors. The assay was immunoSEQ multiplex PCR, and TCRdb's table has in-frame clones only and misses some. The sample carries about 110,000 clones, approximately 94% recorded once. Sample: PBMCs. The receptors originated from a young woman in good health and CMV-seronegative.

In nucleotides, the CDR3 is TGTGCCAGCAGCACGGGACAAGGAAACACCATATATTTT. Protein sequence: CASSTGQGNTIYF. The genes are TRBV7-3 and TRBJ1-3; weak D call: TRBD1 (6 bases). The germline gives CDR1 SGHTA, CDR2 FQGTGA. The V and J ends lost 5 bases and 4 bases respectively, with 9 bases between them. This CDR3 comprises 13 residues.

V gene TRBV27 combines with J gene TRBJ2-3; 8 bases agree with TRBD1. Unmatched junction bases numbered 10, after V lost 5 bases and J lost 0 bases. This CDR3 is 17 amino acids long. Germline V gene lookup returns CDR1 MNHEY and CDR2 SMNVEV (reference sequence). The CDR3 DNA reads as TGTGCCAGCAGTATGACCGGACAGGGAACTAGCACAGATACGCAGTATTTT. It specifies CASSMTGQGTSTDTQYF.

The gene calls are TRBV6-1 and TRBJ1-2; TRBD1 aligns across 9 bases. The CDR3 loop spans 14 amino acids. The V and J ends lost 6 bases and 4 bases, in that order; junction bases with no gene match: 6. Germline lookup yields CDR1 MNHNS and CDR2 SASEGT. The CDR3 sequence is CASRMGQGSYGYTF. CDR3 nucleotide sequence: TGTGCCAGCAGGATGGGACAGGGAAGCTATGGCTACACCTTC.

V gene TRBV27 combines with J gene TRBJ2-5; 9 bases fit TRBD2. Germline CDR1 and CDR2: MNHEY and SMNVEV (reference sequence). The CDR3 length is 16 residues. V lost 1 base and J lost 5; bases outside the gene matches: 8. CDR3 residues: CASSLYSAGGWETQYF. The CDR3 DNA follows: TGTGCCAGCAGTTTATATTCGGCGGGGGGGTGGGAGACCCAGTACTTC.